The next 16 T cell receptor beta chains were all read from a single sample in a study of identical twins. MiXCR, applied by TCRdb to the 5' RACE reads, yields one record per CDR3 protein. The data hold some 500,000 distinct CDR3 sequences, with 13% to 15% observed a single time. In addition, the sample was reused for a study of yellow fever vaccine responses in identical twins.

The specimen was CD4+ T cells sorted from blood. Receptors originate from a woman under 30 in good health.

This clonotype was counted between two and nine times. The chain joins TRBV6-1 to TRBJ2-3; TRBD2 matches 10 bases. Germline V gives CDR1 MNHNS, CDR2 SASEGT. V trimming: 5 bases; J trimming: 5 bases; junction bases outside the gene matches: 16. CDR3 length equals 18 residues. The CDR3 DNA reads TGTGCCAGCAGTCCCGAGCGGGGAGCGGGAGGGCCGAGAGATACGCAGTATTTT. Translation gives CASSPERGAGGPRDTQYF.

The V call is TRBV7-2, the J call TRBJ2-2, with TRBD2 matching over 8 bases. With 3 bases clipped from V and 3 bases from J, the junction kept 6 bases outside the gene matches. CDR3 length: 16 residues. Per the germline V gene, CDR1 is SGHTA and CDR2 is FQGNSA. CDR3 amino acids: CASSLLGTRYTGELFF. CDR3 bases: TGTGCCAGCAGCTTGTTAGGGACTAGGTACACCGGGGAGCTGTTTTTT.

This clonotype was counted a few times. This CDR3 is CSAVTSGGFSRETQYF. In DNA form, the CDR3 reads TGCAGTGCAGTTACTAGCGGGGGCTTCTCTAGGGAGACCCAGTACTTC. V gene TRBV20-1 combines with J gene TRBJ2-5, with 11 nucleotides matching TRBD2. After removal of 6 bases from V and 5 bases from J, the junction contained 14 bases not matched to a gene. CDR3 size: 16 residues. Germline CDR1 is DFQATT and CDR2 is SNEGSKA (reference sequence).

The chain combines TRBV28 with TRBJ2-3; tentatively, D is TRBD2 (6 bases). The CDR3 spans 14 residues. CDR1 and CDR2 from the germline V gene are MDHEN and SYDVKM. V was shortened by 5 bases and J by 4 bases, with 13 bases between the two germline ends. CDR3 sequence (DNA): TGTGCCAGCAGTGGATCGGGGGTCCCAGATACGCAGTATTTT. This translates into CASSGSGVPDTQYF.

The sample holds one count of this clonotype. The chain links TRBV7-2 to TRBJ2-5; 7 bases match TRBD1. V gave up 1 base and J gave up 1 base; unmatched junction bases: 3. The CDR3 contains 15 residues. Germline CDR1 SGHTA, CDR2 FQGNSA. The CDR3 DNA is TGTGCCAGCAGCTTAGGGGACAGTCTCCAAGAGACCCAGTACTTC. Its protein is CASSLGDSLQETQYF.

This clonotype was counted a few times. V usage is TRBV12-3 or TRBV12-4 and J usage is TRBJ2-7, with D perhaps being TRBD1 or TRBD2 (5 bases each). V was trimmed by 5 bases and J by 10 bases, leaving 15 bases between them. The CDR3 runs to 12 residues. This chain's CDR3 is CASSGGTGGQYF. CDR3 nucleotides: TGTGCCAGCAGTGGTGGGACCGGAGGACAGTACTTC.

Only a few counts were recorded for this clonotype. The chain links TRBV29-1 to TRBJ2-7, with D possibly being TRBD2 (6 bases). Trimming removed 4 bases from V and 6 bases from J, with 16 bases in between. Germline V gene data show CDR1 as SQVTM and CDR2 as ANQGSEA. This CDR3 is 13 amino acids long. DNA for the CDR3: TGCAGCGTTGGACTAGGTGGTACTCTCGAGCAGTACTTC. Translated, it gives CSVGLGGTLEQYF.

The chain joins TRBV4-1 to TRBJ2-3; 7 bases are a match to TRBD1. CDR1 is MGHRA, CDR2 YSYEKL, per germline. This CDR3 spans 15 amino acids. Trimming at V came to 3 bases and at J to 2 bases, leaving 5 bases not matched to a gene. In DNA form, the CDR3 reads TGCGCCAGCAGCCATCCCGACAGGGCCACAGATACGCAGTATTTT. Translating it yields CASSHPDRATDTQYF.

This clonotype has a handful of counts. DNA of the CDR3: TGCGCCAGCAGCTTGCAGGCTGGGGGCAGGTCCGGGGAGCTGTTTTTT. Protein sequence: CASSLQAGGRSGELFF. The chain is built from TRBV5-1 and TRBJ2-2, with a tentative D call TRBD1 (6 bases). The CDR3 is made up of 16 amino acids. CDR1 and CDR2 (germline): SGHRS, YFSETQ. Trimming removed 1 base at V and 6 bases at J, with 16 bases between.

The table lists this clonotype with a few counts. The chain combines TRBV24-1 with TRBJ2-3; tentative D call: TRBD2 (6 bases). The germline V gene encodes CDR1 KGHDR and CDR2 SFDVKD. This CDR3 is 16 amino acids long. Trimming removed 0 bases at V and 2 bases at J, with 11 bases between. CDR3 sequence reads: CATSDLRGTATDTQYF. The CDR3 coding sequence is TGTGCCACCAGTGATTTGCGCGGGACGGCCACAGATACGCAGTATTTT.

This clonotype was seen only a few times. The rearrangement links TRBV4-2 to TRBJ2-3, with 7 positions matching TRBD1. The V gene end was trimmed by 4 bases and the J gene end by 4 bases; junction bases not matched to a gene: 23. CDR3 length: 20 amino acids. CDR1 and CDR2 (germline): LGHNA, YNFKEQ. Written as DNA, the CDR3 is TGTGCCAGCAGCCGAATTAATAAGGCCGGACAGGATGTATTAGCAGATACGCAGTATTTT. Protein product: CASSRINKAGQDVLADTQYF.

This clonotype was observed a few times. V usage is TRBV20-1 and J usage is TRBJ2-7; either TRBD1 or TRBD2 may fit D (5 bases each). Germline V lookup: CDR1 DFQATT, CDR2 SNEGSKA (reference sequence). V was clipped by 0 bases and J by 12 bases, with 12 bases between them. The CDR3 consists of 11 residues. This chain's CDR3 is CSARDQAGRYF. CDR3 DNA: TGCAGTGCTAGAGATCAAGCAGGGAGGTACTTC.

This clonotype came up a few times. The J gene is TRBJ2-2, the V gene TRBV5-1; 8 nucleotides match TRBD2. CDR1 is SGHRS, CDR2 YFSETQ, per germline. The CDR3 has 16 amino acids. V lost 4 bases to trimming and J lost 5 bases; unmatched junction nucleotides: 10. CDR3 loop: CASSLGGTSGTGELFF. Here the CDR3 DNA reads TGCGCCAGCAGCCTTGGTGGGACTAGTGGAACCGGGGAGCTGTTTTTT.

This rearrangement joins TRBV5-4 to TRBJ2-5; 9 bases agree with TRBD2. Germline CDR1 SGHNT, CDR2 YYREEE (reference sequence). The CDR3 spans 15 residues. V trimming: 5 bases; J trimming: 5 bases; junction bases outside the gene matches: 10. For the CDR3, the DNA is TGTGCCAGCAGTCCGGTGGCGAGCGGGGGGGAGACCCAGTACTTC. Protein product: CASSPVASGGETQYF.

This clonotype was seen many times. The chain employs TRBV25-1 and TRBJ1-1, with 7 positions matching TRBD1. CDR3 length: 14 amino acids. V lost 5 bases, J lost 8 bases, and 11 bases stayed unmatched. Germline assignment: CDR1 MGHDK and CDR2 SYGVNS. The DNA of the CDR3 is TGTGCCAGCAGTCATCCGAACAGGGGTACCGAAGCTTTCTTT. Its translation is CASSHPNRGTEAFF.

This clonotype has more than one count but fewer than ten. The V and J genes are TRBV5-5 and TRBJ2-1; D is perhaps TRBD1 or TRBD2 (6 bases each). Germline CDR1 reads SGHKS; CDR2 reads YYEKEE (reference sequence). The CDR3 is made up of 14 amino acids. Trimming removed 5 bases at V and 7 bases at J, with 16 bases between. The CDR3 reads CASSREPGANEQFF. CDR3 coding DNA: TGTGCCAGCAGTCGAGAACCGGGGGCGAATGAGCAGTTCTTC.